This T cell receptor beta chain was found in a study of T cells in Graves' hyperthyroidism and ophthalmopathy. The hyperthyroidism patients had all been newly diagnosed, and their disease duration was under 2 months. Their ages ranged from 18 to 65 years. Authors of the study amplified TCR beta CDR3 regions from RNA transcripts. The study used the HTBI primer set for a first-round RT-PCR of the TCR CDR3. TCRdb reprocessed the multiplex PCR reads via MiXCR and lists one record per CDR3 protein. The table has roughly 380,000 distinct CDR3 sequences, 11% to 15% seen once. This clonotype occurred many times. Losses at the gene ends were 6 bases for V and 4 bases for J; bases not matched to a gene: 10. Germline V gene sequence: CDR1 SGHTA, CDR2 FQGNSA. The length of the CDR3 is 15 residues.

The specimen sequenced was blood. The V call is TRBV7-2, the J call TRBJ2-3; 7 nucleotides align to TRBD2. The receptor was derived from a woman aged 55-69 years with Graves' hyperthyroidism. The DNA of the CDR3 is TGTGCCAGCAGTCTCAGCGGGATAGACGCAGATACGCAGTATTTT. Encoded protein: CASSLSGIDADTQYF.